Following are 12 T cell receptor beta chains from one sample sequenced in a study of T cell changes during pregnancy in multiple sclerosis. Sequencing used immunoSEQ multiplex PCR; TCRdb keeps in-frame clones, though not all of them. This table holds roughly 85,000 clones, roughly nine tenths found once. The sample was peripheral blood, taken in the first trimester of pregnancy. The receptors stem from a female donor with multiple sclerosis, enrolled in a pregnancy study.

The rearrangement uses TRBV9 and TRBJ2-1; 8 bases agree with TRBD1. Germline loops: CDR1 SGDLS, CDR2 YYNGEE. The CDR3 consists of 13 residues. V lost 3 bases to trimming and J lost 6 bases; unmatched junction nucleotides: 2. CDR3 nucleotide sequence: TGTGCCAGCAGCGGTACAGGGGGCAATGAGCAGTTCTTC. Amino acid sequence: CASSGTGGNEQFF.

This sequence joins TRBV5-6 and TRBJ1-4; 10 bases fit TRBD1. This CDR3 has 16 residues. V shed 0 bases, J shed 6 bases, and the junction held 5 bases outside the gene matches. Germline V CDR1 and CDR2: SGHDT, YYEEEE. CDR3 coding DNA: TGTGCCAGCAGCTTGGCCCGCGGGACAGGGGATGAAAAACTGTTTTTT. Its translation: CASSLARGTGDEKLFF.

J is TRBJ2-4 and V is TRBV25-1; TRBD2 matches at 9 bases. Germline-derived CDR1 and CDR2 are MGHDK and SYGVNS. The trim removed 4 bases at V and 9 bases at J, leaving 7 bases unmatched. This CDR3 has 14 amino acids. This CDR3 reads CASSVAGAAGIQYF. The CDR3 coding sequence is TGTGCCAGCAGTGTAGCGGGAGCGGCGGGCATTCAGTACTTC. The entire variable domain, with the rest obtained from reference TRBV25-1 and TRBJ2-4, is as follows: EADIYQTPRYLVIGTGKKITLECSQTMGHDKMYWYQQDPGMELHLIHYSYGVNSTEKGDLSSESTVSRIRTEHFPLTLESARPSHTSQYLCASSVAGAAGIQYFGAGTRLSVL.

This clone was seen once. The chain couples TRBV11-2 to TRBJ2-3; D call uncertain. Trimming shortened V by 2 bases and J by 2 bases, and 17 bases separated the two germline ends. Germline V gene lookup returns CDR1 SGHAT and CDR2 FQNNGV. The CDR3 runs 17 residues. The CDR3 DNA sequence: TGTGCCAGCAGCTTACTTCCGGTGGGCATTTACACAGATACGCAGTATTTT. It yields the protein CASSLLPVGIYTDTQYF.

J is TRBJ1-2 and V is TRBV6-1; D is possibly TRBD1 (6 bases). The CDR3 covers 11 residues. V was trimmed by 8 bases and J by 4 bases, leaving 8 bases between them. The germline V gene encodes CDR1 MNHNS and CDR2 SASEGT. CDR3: CASGQFYGYTF. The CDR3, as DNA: TGTGCCAGCGGACAGTTCTATGGCTACACCTTC.

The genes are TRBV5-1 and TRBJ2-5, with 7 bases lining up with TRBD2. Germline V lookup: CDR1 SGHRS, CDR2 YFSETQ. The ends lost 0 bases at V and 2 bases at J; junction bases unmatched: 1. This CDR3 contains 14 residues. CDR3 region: CASSLGGSQETQYF. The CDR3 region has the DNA TGCGCCAGCAGCTTGGGCGGGAGTCAAGAGACCCAGTACTTC.

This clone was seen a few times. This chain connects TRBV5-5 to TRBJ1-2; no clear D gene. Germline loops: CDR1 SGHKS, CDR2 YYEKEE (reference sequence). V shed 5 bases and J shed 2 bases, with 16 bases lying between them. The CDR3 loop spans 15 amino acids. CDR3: CASSDTNRGNYGYTF. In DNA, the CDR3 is TGTGCCAGCAGTGATACGAATCGAGGAAACTATGGCTACACCTTC.

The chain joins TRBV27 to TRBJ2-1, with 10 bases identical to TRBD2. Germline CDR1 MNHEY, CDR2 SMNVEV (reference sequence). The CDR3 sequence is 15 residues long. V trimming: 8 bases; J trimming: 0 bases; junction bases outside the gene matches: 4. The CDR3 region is CASYGLAASYNEQFF. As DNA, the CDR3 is TGTGCCAGCTACGGACTAGCGGCCTCCTACAATGAGCAGTTCTTC.

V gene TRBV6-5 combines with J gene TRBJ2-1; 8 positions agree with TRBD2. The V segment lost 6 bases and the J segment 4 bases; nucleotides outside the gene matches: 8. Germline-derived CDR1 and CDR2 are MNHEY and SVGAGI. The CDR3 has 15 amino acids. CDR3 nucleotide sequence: TGTGCCAGCAGATTGGCTAGCGGGCTTTACAATGAGCAGTTCTTC. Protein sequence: CASRLASGLYNEQFF.

CDR3 protein: CASSYDGGYNEQFF. CDR3 DNA sequence: TGTGCCAGCAGTTACGATGGAGGCTACAATGAGCAGTTCTTC. The rearrangement joins TRBV6-6 to TRBJ2-1; maybe TRBD2 (5 bases). V was cut by 2 bases and J by 3 bases, with 8 bases left in between. The CDR3 loop spans 14 amino acids. CDR1 MNHNY and CDR2 SVGAGI come from the germline V gene (reference sequence).

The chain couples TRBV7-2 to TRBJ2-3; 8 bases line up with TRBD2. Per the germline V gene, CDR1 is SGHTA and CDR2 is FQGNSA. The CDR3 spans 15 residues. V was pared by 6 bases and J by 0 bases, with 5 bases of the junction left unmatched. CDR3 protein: CASRTSAASTDTQYF. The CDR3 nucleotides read TGTGCCAGCAGGACTAGCGCGGCTAGCACAGATACGCAGTATTTT.

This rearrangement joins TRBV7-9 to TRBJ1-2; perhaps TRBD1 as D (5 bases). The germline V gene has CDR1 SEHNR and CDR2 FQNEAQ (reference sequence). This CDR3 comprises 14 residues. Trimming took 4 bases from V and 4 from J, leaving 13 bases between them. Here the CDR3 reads CASSYPTDTYGYTF. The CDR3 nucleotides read TGTGCCAGCAGCTATCCGACAGATACCTATGGCTACACCTTC.